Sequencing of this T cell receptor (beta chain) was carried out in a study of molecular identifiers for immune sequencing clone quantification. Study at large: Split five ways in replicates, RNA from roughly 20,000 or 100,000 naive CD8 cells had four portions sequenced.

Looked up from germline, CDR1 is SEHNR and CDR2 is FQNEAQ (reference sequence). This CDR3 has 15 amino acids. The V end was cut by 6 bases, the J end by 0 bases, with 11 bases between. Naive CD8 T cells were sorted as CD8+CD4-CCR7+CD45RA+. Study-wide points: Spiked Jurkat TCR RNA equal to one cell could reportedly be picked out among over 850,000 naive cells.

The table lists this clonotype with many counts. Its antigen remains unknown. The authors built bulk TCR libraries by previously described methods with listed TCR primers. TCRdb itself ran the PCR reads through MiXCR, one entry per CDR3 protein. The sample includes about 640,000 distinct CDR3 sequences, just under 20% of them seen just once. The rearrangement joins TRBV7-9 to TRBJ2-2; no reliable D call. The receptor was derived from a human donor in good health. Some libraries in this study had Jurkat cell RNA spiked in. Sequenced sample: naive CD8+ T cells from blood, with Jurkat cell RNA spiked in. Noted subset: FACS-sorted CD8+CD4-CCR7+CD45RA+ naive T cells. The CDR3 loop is CASRSPAPNTGELFF. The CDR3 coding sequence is TGTGCCAGCAGATCGCCTGCCCCGAACACCGGGGAGCTGTTTTTT.